This T cell receptor (beta chain) was obtained from a study of stem cell transplantation in POMP-related autoinflammatory disease. Study outcomes and limitations: Patients with PRAID showed a restricted number of unique TRB V-J gene pairings. Across all analyzed T-cell subsets, patients with PRAID tended toward reduced diversity and increased clonality.

The repertoire was sequenced with immunoSEQ multiplex PCR; TCRdb's copy has only in-frame clones and lacks some. The sample includes tens of thousands of clones, roughly 93% of them seen just once. Trimming took 5 bases from V and 7 from J; bases not matched to a gene: 4. Germline-derived CDR1 and CDR2 are MDHEN and SYDVKM. There are 14 residues in the CDR3. Prominent immunodeficiency with autoinflammation defined PRAID. To note about this clone: Its antigen is as yet unknown.

This clonotype originated in a human patient with POMP-related autoinflammation and immune dysregulation (PRAID). Among the T cells, some may be from the graft donor. The starting material was CD4+ T cells from PBMCs, obtained after stem cell transplantation. This chain joins TRBV28 and TRBJ1-6, with 8 bases identical to TRBD1. CDR3 nucleotides: TGTGCCAGCAGTCCCGGACAGGGAAATTCACCCCTCCACTTT. Its protein product is CASSPGQGNSPLHF. Full variable domain (outside the CDR3, taken from reference TRBV28 and TRBJ1-6): DVKVTQSSRYLVKRTGEKVFLECVQDMDHENMFWYRQDPGLGLRLIYFSYDVKMKEKGDIPEGYSVSREKKERFSLILESASTNQTSMYLCASSPGQGNSPLHFGNGTRLTVT.